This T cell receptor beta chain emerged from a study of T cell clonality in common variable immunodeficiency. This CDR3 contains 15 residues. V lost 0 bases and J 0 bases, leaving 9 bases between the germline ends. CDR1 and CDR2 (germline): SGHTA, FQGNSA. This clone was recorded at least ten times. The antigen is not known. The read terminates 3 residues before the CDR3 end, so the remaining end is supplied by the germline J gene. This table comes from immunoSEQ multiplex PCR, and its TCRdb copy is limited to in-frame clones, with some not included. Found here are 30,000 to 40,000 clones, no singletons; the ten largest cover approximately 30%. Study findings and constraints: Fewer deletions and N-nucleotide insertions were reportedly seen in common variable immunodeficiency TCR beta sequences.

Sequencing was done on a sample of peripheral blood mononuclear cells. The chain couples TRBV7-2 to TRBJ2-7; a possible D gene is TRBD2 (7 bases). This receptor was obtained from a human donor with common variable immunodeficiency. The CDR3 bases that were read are TGTGCCAGCAGCTTAGCGGGAGGGGGCTCCTACGAG. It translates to CASSLAGGGSYE. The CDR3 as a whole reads CASSLAGGGSYEQYF.